The 2 T cell receptor beta chains below were found in one sample sequenced in a study of blood T cell repertoires in COVID-19. Clones were read by immunoSEQ multiplex PCR, and TCRdb kept only the in-frame ones, dropping some. This table holds some 260,000 clones, approximately 90% found once. The sample consisted of peripheral blood. These receptors came from a woman in her thirties or forties who had recovered from COVID-19.

The chain combines TRBV2 with TRBJ1-5; D not certain. Trimming cost V 3 bases and J 0 bases, with 12 bases left between them. The length of the CDR3 is 16 residues. CDR1 is SNHLY, CDR2 FYNNEI, per germline. This CDR3 reads CASSEVGGYSNQPQHF. The CDR3 nucleotides read TGTGCCAGCAGTGAGGTGGGAGGCTATAGCAATCAGCCCCAGCATTTT.

The chain is built from TRBV19 and TRBJ1-2, with 8 bases fitting TRBD1. The CDR3 loop spans 13 amino acids. Germline lookup yields CDR1 LNHDA and CDR2 SQIVND (reference sequence). Trimming cost V 6 bases and J 6 bases; bases outside gene matches: 6. CDR3 nucleotides: TGTGCCAGTAGACGGACAGGGAATCATGGCTACACCTTC. Its protein product is CASRRTGNHGYTF. The entire variable domain, with the rest obtained from reference TRBV19 and TRBJ1-2, is as follows: DGGITQSPKYLFRKEGQNVTLSCEQNLNHDAMYWYRQDPGQGLRLIYYSQIVNDFQKGDIAEGYSVSREKKESFPLTVTSAQKNPTAFYLCASRRTGNHGYTFGSGTRLTVV.